This T cell receptor (beta chain) was identified during a study of cytomegalovirus exposure and HLA in healthy donors. The ends lost 6 bases at V and 7 bases at J; junction bases unmatched: 10. The CDR3 has 14 residues. The germline V gene has CDR1 MNHEY and CDR2 SVGAGI. PCR used 60 Vbeta primers and 13 Jbeta primers. Generated by immunoSEQ multiplex PCR, the TCRdb table keeps only in-frame clones and is missing some. Found here are about 78,000 clones, around 85% of them singletons; the top ten hold roughly 2.4%. V is TRBV6-5 and J is TRBJ2-7; 9 bases align to TRBD1. The material sequenced was PBMCs. The TCR sequence derives from a woman aged 45-65 years in good health and CMV-seronegative. CDR3 in amino acids: CASRRTGARGEQYV. CDR3 coding DNA: TGTGCCAGCAGGCGGACAGGGGCCCGAGGGGAGCAGTACGTC.